The rows below give T cell receptor beta chains drawn from one sample of a study of blood T cell repertoires in COVID-19. Profiled with immunoSEQ multiplex PCR; TCRdb holds only in-frame clones, not every one. The sample has 110,000 to 150,000 clones, more than 65% seen once. The material sequenced was peripheral blood. The receptors here all came from a man older than 75 with acute or convalescent COVID-19. CDR3s include the opening cysteine and the closing phenylalanine or tryptophan. Clone size is shown for a subset of rows, as once, few, many or a class of expanded clone.

abundance: .
v_gene: TRBV6-5
j_gene: TRBJ1-4
CDR3aa: CASSYSGTGGYEKLFF

abundance: .
v_gene: TRBV19
j_gene: TRBJ2-5
CDR3aa: CASRTSDAETQYF

abundance: .
v_gene: TRBV5-6
j_gene: TRBJ2-2
CDR3aa: CASSFPGRASVDTGELFF

abundance: .
v_gene: TRBV6-2/TRBV6-3
j_gene: TRBJ2-3
CDR3aa: CASSRTGETTDTQYF

abundance: few
v_gene: TRBV7-8
j_gene: TRBJ1-4
CDR3aa: CASSLALGSEKLFF

abundance: .
v_gene: TRBV7-3
j_gene: TRBJ2-2
CDR3aa: CASSLGGGPNTGELFF

abundance: .
v_gene: TRBV10-3
j_gene: TRBJ2-4
CDR3aa: CAISEGDRLGNIQYF

abundance: .
v_gene: TRBV6-4
j_gene: TRBJ2-3
CDR3aa: CASSDGPFDTQYF

abundance: .
v_gene: TRBV27
j_gene: TRBJ2-3
CDR3aa: CASSFGTGTDTQYF

abundance: .
v_gene: TRBV19
j_gene: TRBJ2-2
CDR3aa: CASSYRGLNTGELFF

abundance: .
v_gene: TRBV11-2
j_gene: TRBJ2-3
CDR3aa: CASSLLRPSGSTDTQYF

abundance: .
v_gene: TRBV7-8
j_gene: TRBJ1-5
CDR3aa: CASSWDRDQPQHF

abundance: .
v_gene: TRBV5-1
j_gene: TRBJ2-1
CDR3aa: CASATSGGDNEQFF

abundance: .
v_gene: TRBV27
j_gene: TRBJ2-7
CDR3aa: CASSLSRVTTSYEQYF

abundance: .
v_gene: TRBV11-1
j_gene: TRBJ2-7
CDR3aa: CASSAGMAYEQYF

abundance: .
v_gene: TRBV6-6
j_gene: TRBJ2-7
CDR3aa: CASRKNEGHEQYF

abundance: many
v_gene: TRBV27
j_gene: TRBJ1-1
CDR3aa: CASSPTGIAEAFF

abundance: .
v_gene: TRBV28
j_gene: TRBJ1-4
CDR3aa: CASSRLGGADEKLFF

abundance: .
v_gene: TRBV10-2
j_gene: TRBJ1-2
CDR3aa: CASSDDSFKANYGYTF

abundance: .
v_gene: TRBV5-1
j_gene: TRBJ1-2
CDR3aa: CASSLARGADGYTF